This TCR beta chain was sequenced in a study of shared clonotypes between healthy human individuals (TCRdb year 2020). Background for the entire study: The cohort included three men and a couple of women between 18 and 49 years of age. For each donor, three plates each were used for CD4 naive and CD4 memory, two plates were used for CD8 naive, and one plate was used for CD8 memory. The study deeply sequenced blood TCR repertoires of about five healthy adults to estimate repertoire size and the extent of clonotype sharing between individuals. Different laboratories and diverse techniques were used to prepare libraries and sequence TCR repertoires, to increase sequencing depth and limit assay-specific biases. Leukapheresis yielded between about 0.94 and 8.9 billion PBMCs per donor.

CD8 naive samples were obtained by positive selection for CCR7 among CD45RO-negative cells, yielding a CD45RA+CCR7+ population from which TemRA cells were excluded. The donors were healthy, HIV-negative adults with no recently reported acute infections or vaccinations. Every donor was a Caucasian adult residing in Nashville, Tennessee, USA. Blood was obtained by leukapheresis, after which PBMCs were separated by Ficoll-Histopaque density gradient centrifugation and cryopreserved in liquid nitrogen vapor phase. Purity and quantity of every magnetically sorted T cell population were checked by analytical flow cytometry. Genomic DNA was isolated from every sorted fraction and measured by UV absorbance on a Nanodrop 2000c. The paper as a whole reports these results and caveats: The genetic and exposure-history diversity represented was limited by the small number of donors. Based on pairwise subsampling, the degree of clonotype sharing among donors was expected to be affected by sequencing depth. Across several donors, 5% to 6% of naive CD4, approximately 3.6% of naive CD8, approximately 2.5% of memory CD4, and about 0.44% of memory CD8 clonotypes were shared. Sampling was limited to blood, and TCR repertoires in tissue likely differ from TCR repertoires in blood. Naive subsets generally had larger estimated clonotype richness than memory subsets did. Compared with non-shared clonotypes, the clonotypes found in all four sorted-subset donors had higher generation probabilities. Even with the large sequencing depth, rarefaction of the sorted-subset datasets indicated that sequencing was incomplete.

From a lookup of the germline V gene (reference sequence), CDR1 and CDR2 are SEHNR and FQNEAQ. The trim is 5 bases for V and 11 bases for J, with a gap of 20 bases between the germline ends. The CDR3 numbers 14 residues from cysteine through phenylalanine. Just CDR3 DNA is preserved here, 42 bases in frame from base 1. As regards this clone: No cognate antigen has been identified for it. No clone much larger than this one lies a single base away; base qualities are absent.

Using the deep immunoSEQ assay, multiplex PCR amplified TCR CDR3 regions from genomic DNA. Extracted genomic DNA from each cell subset was spread evenly across all wells of several immunoSEQ 96-well plates, with each plate serving as a replicate. Each replicate PCR for sorted subsets received approximately 200 ng genomic DNA, equal to about 30,000 T cell genomes. The purified libraries were quantified using a Qubit 3.0 fluorometer, sized with a Bioanalyzer 2100, and then quantified again using the KAPA Library Quantification kit. Each immunoSEQ 96-well plate was sequenced on its own single-read 150-cycle Illumina NextSeq 550 flow cell. On the study's bioinformatics: Because the immunoSEQ output held only junctional sequences and lacked quality scores, the filtering could not match the filtering applied to full-length reads. Sequences were annotated with PyIR, a Python wrapper for IgBLAST v1.9, and V/J genes and CDR3 were assigned using IMGT germline references. Reads were filtered out if the reads had weak V/J assignments (E-value above 1e-6), no CDR3, stop codons, out-of-frame junctions, or ambiguous translated residues. V3J clonotypes were defined as sequences sharing the same inferred V gene, J gene, and CDR3 amino acid sequence. The percentage overlap between two repertoires was calculated by dividing the number of shared unique clonotypes by the size of the smaller repertoire. Repertoire richness was assessed with RTK rarefaction, the Chao1 estimator, and Recon v2.1 estimates of unobserved clonotypes. Generation probabilities were computed with OLGA for all TCRbeta clonotypes obtained by the gDNA method from a handful of donors. TCRdb took this table from immuneACCESS and kept in-frame rearrangements with V and J called. Such tables lack part of the clones; where checked against another copy, unresolved V genes explain under half of the gap, and the rest is unexplained. V, J and clone size are taken as reported in that table, and D and trimming were inferred from the DNA itself. Recorded for this sample are hundreds of thousands of clones; around 93% of them occurred a single time. The ten top clones hold 24% of the sample.

This clonotype was obtained from a young man in good health. Sequencing used naive CD8+ T cells sorted from blood. Reading the label with the study, this specimen's cell subset or site is: CD45RA+CCR7+. The chain couples TRBV7-9 to TRBJ2-3; the D segment cannot be called with confidence. The CDR3 protein: CASSPAQSVPGQYF. The nucleotide sequence reads as follows: TGTGCCAGCAGCCCTGCTCAAAGCGTCCCGGGGCAGTATTTT.